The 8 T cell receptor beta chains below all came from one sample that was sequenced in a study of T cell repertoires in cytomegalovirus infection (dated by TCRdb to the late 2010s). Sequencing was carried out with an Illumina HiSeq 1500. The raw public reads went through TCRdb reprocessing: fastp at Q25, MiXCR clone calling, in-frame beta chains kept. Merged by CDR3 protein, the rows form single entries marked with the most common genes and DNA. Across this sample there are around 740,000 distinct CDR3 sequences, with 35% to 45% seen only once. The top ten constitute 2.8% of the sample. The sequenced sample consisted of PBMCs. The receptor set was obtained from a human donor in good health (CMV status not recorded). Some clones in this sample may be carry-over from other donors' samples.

The CDR3 protein is CASSSGSPGYGYTF. The DNA of the CDR3 is TGTGCCAGCAGCTCGGGGAGTCCTGGCTATGGCTACACCTTC. This rearrangement joins TRBV5-4 to TRBJ1-2, with D unresolved. The germline gives CDR1 SGHNT, CDR2 YYREEE (reference sequence). V lost 3 bases to trimming and J lost 4 bases, with 13 bases between them. The CDR3 has 14 amino acids.

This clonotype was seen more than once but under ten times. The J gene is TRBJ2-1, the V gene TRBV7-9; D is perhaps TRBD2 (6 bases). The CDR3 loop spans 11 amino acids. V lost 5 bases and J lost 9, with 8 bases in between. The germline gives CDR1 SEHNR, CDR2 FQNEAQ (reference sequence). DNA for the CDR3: TGTGCCAGCAGCCGGGACTTTGAGCAGTTCTTC. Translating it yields CASSRDFEQFF.

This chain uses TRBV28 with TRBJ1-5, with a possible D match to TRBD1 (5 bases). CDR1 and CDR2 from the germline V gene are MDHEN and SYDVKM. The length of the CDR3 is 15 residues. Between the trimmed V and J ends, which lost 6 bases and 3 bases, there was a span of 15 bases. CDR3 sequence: CASSFRAWDNQPQHF. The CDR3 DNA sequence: TGTGCCAGCAGCTTCAGGGCGTGGGACAATCAGCCCCAGCATTTT.

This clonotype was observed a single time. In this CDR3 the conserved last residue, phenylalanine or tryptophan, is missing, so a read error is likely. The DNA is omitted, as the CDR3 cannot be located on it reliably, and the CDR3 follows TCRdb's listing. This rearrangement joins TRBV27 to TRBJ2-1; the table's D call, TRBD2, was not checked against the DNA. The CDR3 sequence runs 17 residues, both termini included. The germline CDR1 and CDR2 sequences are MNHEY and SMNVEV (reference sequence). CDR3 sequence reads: CASSLGPLAGGPYEQLL.

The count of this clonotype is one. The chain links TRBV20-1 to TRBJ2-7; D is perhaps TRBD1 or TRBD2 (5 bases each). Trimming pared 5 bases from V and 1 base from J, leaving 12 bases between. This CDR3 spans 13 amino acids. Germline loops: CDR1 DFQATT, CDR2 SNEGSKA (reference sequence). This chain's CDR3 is CSAPGPPSYEQYF. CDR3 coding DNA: TGCAGTGCTCCGGGACCTCCGTCCTACGAGCAGTACTTC.

CDR3 DNA: TGTGCCAGCAGCTTACTGAGCGAACAGGGAGTCGACGAGCAGTACTTC. Protein product: CASSLLSEQGVDEQYF. The V gene is TRBV7-2, the J gene TRBJ2-7; D perhaps matches TRBD1 (6 bases). The CDR3 length is 16 residues. The V gene lost 2 bases and the J gene lost 5 bases, with 19 bases spanning the gap. The germline V gene encodes CDR1 SGHTA and CDR2 FQGNSA.

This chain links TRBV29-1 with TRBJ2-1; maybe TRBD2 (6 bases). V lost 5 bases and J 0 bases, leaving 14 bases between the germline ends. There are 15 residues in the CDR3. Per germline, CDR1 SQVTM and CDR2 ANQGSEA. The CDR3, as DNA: TGCAGCGTTACGACTAGGGGAAGCTCCTACAATGAGCAGTTCTTC. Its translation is CSVTTRGSSYNEQFF.

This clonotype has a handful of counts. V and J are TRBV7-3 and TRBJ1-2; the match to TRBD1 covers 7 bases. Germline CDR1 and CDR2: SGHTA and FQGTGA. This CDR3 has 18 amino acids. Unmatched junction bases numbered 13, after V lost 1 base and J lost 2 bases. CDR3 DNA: TGTGCCAGCAGCTTAAGGGGCATTCCGACAGGGACGAACTATGGCTACACCTTC. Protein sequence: CASSLRGIPTGTNYGYTF.